Listed here is a single T cell receptor (beta chain). What it binds is not known. TCRdb re-called the reads with MiXCR, one entry per CDR3 protein. The sample holds roughly 230,000 distinct CDR3 sequences, approximately 24% seen once. The sample comes from a study of T cell repertoires in cytomegalovirus infection. Study at large: Public TCR beta signatures indicated both CMV infection and matching HLA type. Study findings and constraints: Summed public TCR beta family frequency identified CMV carriers bearing the relevant HLA. What dominated the ex vivo response were HLA-C-restricted CMV-specific TCR beta clonotypes.

The V gene's germline CDR1 is MNHEY and CDR2 SVGAGI. Trimming pared 6 bases from V and 8 bases from J, leaving 17 bases between. This CDR3 is built from 14 residues. The receptor's source is a human donor in good health (CMV status not recorded). Some clones in this sample may be carry-over from other donors' samples. This chain joins TRBV6-5 and TRBJ2-4; D gene ambiguous. Sequenced input: CD8+ T cells from PBMCs. CDR3 amino acids: CASSQGSPADIQYF. DNA for the CDR3: TGTGCCAGCAGCCAAGGGTCGCCGGCGGACATTCAGTACTTC.